This entry lists 8 T cell receptor beta chains sequenced from one sample in a study of blood T cell repertoires in COVID-19. Produced via immunoSEQ multiplex PCR; TCRdb's table is partial and in-frame only. The sample shows about 51,000 clones, about 86% of them seen only once. The sequenced sample consisted of peripheral blood. These TCRs come from an elderly man with active COVID-19.

The J gene is TRBJ1-6, the V gene TRBV6-5, with unresolved D. The CDR3 runs to 13 residues. Trimming took 7 bases from V and 8 from J, leaving 12 bases between them. CDR1 is MNHEY, CDR2 SVGAGI, per germline. In DNA, the CDR3 is TGTGCCAGCACTAGAAGCTTAGATTCACCCCTCCACTTT. Amino acid sequence: CASTRSLDSPLHF.

The V call is TRBV11-3, the J call TRBJ2-7; 14 nucleotides match TRBD2. The CDR3 totals 22 residues. Germline V gene lookup returns CDR1 SGHNT and CDR2 YENEEA. Trimming took 0 bases from V and 5 from J; bases not matched to a gene: 21. The CDR3 reads CASSLETGPGTSGREITHEQYF. The CDR3 DNA reads TGTGCCAGCAGCTTAGAAACAGGCCCCGGGACTAGCGGGAGAGAAATAACCCACGAGCAGTACTTC.

The chain employs TRBV7-9 and TRBJ2-7; D is perhaps TRBD2 (5 bases). Germline V gives CDR1 SEHNR, CDR2 FQNEAQ (reference sequence). This CDR3 has 15 residues. V lost 6 bases to trimming and J lost 1 base, with 16 bases between them. Here the CDR3 reads CASSPSGLISYEQYF. The DNA for the CDR3 is TGTGCCAGCAGTCCGAGCGGTCTCATATCCTACGAGCAGTACTTC.

V is TRBV19 and J is TRBJ1-1; possibly TRBD1 for D (6 bases). This CDR3 spans 13 amino acids. Germline V gives CDR1 LNHDA, CDR2 SQIVND (reference sequence). Trimming pared 5 bases from V and 5 bases from J, leaving 12 bases between. The CDR3 region has the DNA TGTGCCAGTAGTGCCGGACAGTCGACTGAAGCTTTCTTT. As protein: CASSAGQSTEAFF.

The chain has TRBV19 and TRBJ1-1, with TRBD1 identical over 9 bases. The CDR3 runs 15 residues. J was trimmed by 0 bases and V by 4 bases; bases with no gene match: 3. Germline V CDR1 and CDR2: LNHDA, SQIVND (reference sequence). In DNA form, the CDR3 reads TGTGCCAGTAGTAGGGGACAGGGCCTGAACACTGAAGCTTTCTTT. Encoded protein: CASSRGQGLNTEAFF.

The chain has TRBV5-1 and TRBJ1-1; TRBD1 is a possible D gene (5 bases). Germline-derived CDR1 and CDR2 are SGHRS and YFSETQ. The CDR3 runs 15 residues. The ends were cut back, 4 bases at V and 7 bases at J, with 20 bases in the middle. CDR3 residues: CASSPIGGNSLEAFF. The CDR3 DNA reads TGCGCCAGCAGCCCCATTGGGGGGAATTCCCTTGAAGCTTTCTTT.

This clone was found once. J is TRBJ2-1 and V is TRBV19; 12 bases line up with TRBD1. V shed 3 bases, J shed 8 bases, and the junction held 5 bases outside the gene matches. The CDR3 length is 15 residues. Germline lookup yields CDR1 LNHDA and CDR2 SQIVND (reference sequence). CDR3 bases: TGTGCCAGTAGTATCAGGGACAGGGGGCTGGATGAGCAGTTCTTC. Translating gives CASSIRDRGLDEQFF.

J is TRBJ2-5 and V is TRBV19, with 14 bases that match TRBD2. The V gene end was trimmed by 6 bases and the J gene end by 7 bases; junction bases not matched to a gene: 7. Germline V CDR1 and CDR2: LNHDA, SQIVND (reference sequence). The CDR3 covers 15 residues. CDR3 in DNA: TGTGCCAGTAGGCCGACTAGCGGGAGGGGGGTGACCCAGTACTTC. This gives the protein CASRPTSGRGVTQYF.